The sequence of this TCR beta chain was determined in a study of tumor-infiltrating lymphocytes in oesophageal squamous cell carcinoma. TCRdb reprocessed the PCR reads with MiXCR, giving one entry per CDR3 protein. Of around 18,000 distinct CDR3 sequences detected, about 40% appear once; the ten largest clones hold less than 35%. Germline CDR1 reads DFQATT; CDR2 reads SNEGSKA (reference sequence). This CDR3 comprises 14 residues. This clonotype was seen more than once but under ten times. Sequenced: esophageal tumor tissue. The chain joins TRBV20-1 to TRBJ2-4, with a weak D call TRBD1 (6 bases). The end of the DNA is better explained by TRBJ2-7, so the J call may be wrong. This receptor was identified in a male donor with esophageal squamous cell carcinoma. CDR3 amino acids: CSARGTRSSYEQYF. The CDR3 region has the DNA TGCAGTGCTAGGGGGACACGGAGCTCCTACGAGCAGTACTTC.